This entry lists 21 T cell receptor beta chains sequenced from one sample in a study of blood T cell repertoires in COVID-19. Measured with immunoSEQ multiplex PCR; TCRdb has only the in-frame clones, and not every one. Among about 76,000 clones listed, more than 75% were seen once. The sequencing sample was made of peripheral blood. The receptors derive from a human donor in a cohort sampled during active COVID-19.

This clone was counted a single time. The chain joins TRBV20-1 to TRBJ2-5; TRBD2 is a possible D gene (6 bases). Trimming pared 3 bases from V and 4 bases from J, leaving 12 bases between. Germline assignment: CDR1 DFQATT and CDR2 SNEGSKA (reference sequence). The CDR3 spans 13 residues. The CDR3 DNA reads TGCAGTGCTAGTGTCCGGGGGAGAGAGACCCAGTACTTC. Its translation: CSASVRGRETQYF.

This chain links TRBV18 with TRBJ1-2; 7 bases are a match to TRBD1. This CDR3 comprises 13 residues. Germline CDR1 and CDR2: KGHSH and LQKENI. V lost 3 bases, J lost 3 bases, and 1 base stayed unmatched. This CDR3 reads CASSPDRDYGYTF. The CDR3, as DNA: TGTGCCAGCTCACCCGACAGGGACTATGGCTACACCTTC.

This clone was seen a single time. The chain is built from TRBV29-1 and TRBJ2-7, with D possibly matching TRBD2 (5 bases). Germline V gene data show CDR1 as SQVTM and CDR2 as ANQGSEA. V was clipped by 7 bases and J by 7 bases, with 17 bases between them. This CDR3 comprises 12 residues. The CDR3 region is CSGVEGGAEQYF. The CDR3 region has the DNA TGCAGCGGAGTAGAGGGTGGAGCGGAGCAGTACTTC.

The chain uses TRBV20-1 and TRBJ2-7, with a tentative D call TRBD2 (5 bases). Germline V gene data show CDR1 as DFQATT and CDR2 as SNEGSKA (reference sequence). The CDR3 contains 14 residues. Trimming left V 3 bases short and J 5 bases short, with 17 bases between. The CDR3 sequence is CSASIGGRLDEQYF. DNA for the CDR3: TGCAGTGCTAGTATTGGAGGTCGGCTCGACGAGCAGTACTTC.

CDR3 residues: CSVKGSGYEQYF. The CDR3 region has the DNA TGCAGCGTCAAGGGGAGCGGGTACGAGCAGTACTTC. The chain is built from TRBV29-1 and TRBJ2-7, with D possibly matching TRBD2 (6 bases). CDR1 is SQVTM, CDR2 ANQGSEA, per germline. This CDR3 has 12 amino acids. Trimming removed 6 bases at V and 4 bases at J, with 13 bases between.

V is TRBV7-9 and J is TRBJ2-7; D is ambiguous. V lost 5 bases and J lost 3, with 8 bases in between. The CDR3 totals 12 residues. In germline, CDR1 is SEHNR, CDR2 FQNEAQ (reference sequence). The CDR3, as DNA: TGTGCCAGCAGCCTCCCGGGCTACGAGCAGTACTTC. Amino acid sequence: CASSLPGYEQYF. Full variable domain (remainder filled in from reference TRBV7-9 and TRBJ2-7): DTGVSQNPRHKITKRGQNVTFRCDPISEHNRLYWYRQTLGQGPEFLTYFQNEAQLEKSRLLSDRFSAERPKGSFSTLEIQRTEQGDSAMYLCASSLPGYEQYFGPGTRLTVT.

This chain uses TRBV18 with TRBJ2-1; no clear D gene. This CDR3 is built from 17 residues. The V end lost 4 bases, the J end lost 3 bases, and 19 bases lay between the germline ends. The germline V gene encodes CDR1 KGHSH and CDR2 LQKENI. CDR3 residues: CASSLVNPRLGYNEQFF. CDR3 nucleotides: TGTGCCAGCTCACTAGTAAATCCCAGACTGGGCTACAATGAGCAGTTCTTC.

The rearrangement uses TRBV7-3 and TRBJ2-3, with D possibly being TRBD1 (5 bases). The CDR3 extends over 14 amino acids. Trimming pared 5 bases from V and 4 bases from J, leaving 13 bases between. Per the germline V gene, CDR1 is SGHTA and CDR2 is FQGTGA. As DNA, the CDR3 is TGTGCCAGCAGCGTAGGGGTCCCACCAGATACGCAGTATTTT. Translated: CASSVGVPPDTQYF.

This chain links TRBV4-1 with TRBJ2-7, with 8 bases fitting TRBD2. The CDR3 is 18 amino acids. Germline CDR1 MGHRA, CDR2 YSYEKL. V trimming: 0 bases; J trimming: 0 bases; junction bases outside the gene matches: 10. CDR3 sequence: CASSQDPPPSGRSYEQYF. In DNA, the CDR3 is TGCGCCAGCAGCCAAGACCCCCCTCCTAGCGGGCGCTCCTACGAGCAGTACTTC.

The chain uses TRBV19 and TRBJ1-5; D may be TRBD1 (6 bases). Trimming pared 9 bases from V and 0 bases from J, leaving 15 bases between. The CDR3 covers 15 residues. Germline values: CDR1 LNHDA, CDR2 SQIVND (reference sequence). The CDR3 DNA is TGTGCCAGCGGAACACAGGGTTTTAGCAATCAGCCCCAGCATTTT. Translation gives CASGTQGFSNQPQHF.

This clone was counted a single time. This sequence joins TRBV29-1 and TRBJ2-4; 8 bases map to TRBD1. V lost 8 bases and J lost 2; bases outside the gene matches: 14. Germline CDR1 SQVTM, CDR2 ANQGSEA. CDR3 size: 16 residues. CDR3 nucleotide sequence: TGCAGCAACGCCGAGGGACAGGCTCTACCCAAAAACATTCAGTACTTC. Translated: CSNAEGQALPKNIQYF.

The rearrangement uses TRBV27 and TRBJ2-5; tentative D call: TRBD1 (6 bases). Between the trimmed V and J ends, which lost 0 bases and 1 base, there was a span of 15 bases. The CDR3 spans 17 residues. The germline gives CDR1 MNHEY, CDR2 SMNVEV (reference sequence). The CDR3 DNA sequence: TGTGCCAGCAGTTTATCTTGGACAGAACAGGGCCAAGAGACCCAGTACTTC. Amino acids: CASSLSWTEQGQETQYF.

The genes are TRBV18 and TRBJ2-1, with TRBD1 matching 11 bases. This CDR3 has 15 residues. V was clipped by 3 bases and J by 6 bases; unmatched bases: 4. The germline CDR1 and CDR2 sequences are KGHSH and LQKENI. As DNA, the CDR3 is TGTGCCAGCTCACCTGGACAGGGGGCTCTCAATGAGCAGTTCTTC. Its protein product is CASSPGQGALNEQFF.

This clone was recorded a few times. The chain is built from TRBV6-4 and TRBJ1-5; no firm D call. Germline CDR1 MRHNA, CDR2 SNTAGT. The CDR3 extends over 16 amino acids. V was clipped by 0 bases and J by 2 bases, with 11 bases between them. For the CDR3, the DNA is TGTGCCAGCAGTGACTCCACGGGGAGAGGCAATCAGCCCCAGCATTTT. Its translation is CASSDSTGRGNQPQHF.

J is TRBJ2-2 and V is TRBV9; possible D gene TRBD1, 5 bases. This CDR3 region has 16 residues. Per germline, CDR1 SGDLS and CDR2 YYNGEE. Trimming shortened V by 5 bases and J by 0 bases, and 14 bases separated the two germline ends. The CDR3 spells CASSDNRKTNTGELFF. The CDR3 coding sequence is TGTGCCAGCAGTGACAACAGGAAAACGAACACCGGGGAGCTGTTTTTT.

V is TRBV7-3 and J is TRBJ2-3, with a tentative D call TRBD2 (6 bases). Per the germline V gene, CDR1 is SGHTA and CDR2 is FQGTGA. V gave up 0 bases and J gave up 4 bases, with 8 bases separating them. This CDR3 contains 14 residues. CDR3 sequence: CASSLTREADTQYF. The CDR3 region has the DNA TGTGCCAGCAGCTTAACAAGGGAGGCAGATACGCAGTATTTT.

This clone was observed a single time. The chain joins TRBV5-4 to TRBJ1-1, with D tentatively TRBD1 (5 bases). V lost 1 base and J lost 4, with 11 bases in between. Germline CDR1 and CDR2: SGHNT and YYREEE (reference sequence). The CDR3 extends over 14 amino acids. The CDR3 reads CASSLHGGGTEAFF. The CDR3 nucleotides read TGTGCCAGCAGCTTGCACGGGGGAGGCACTGAAGCTTTCTTT.

The chain is built from TRBV7-9 and TRBJ2-5; D is perhaps TRBD1 (5 bases). V dropped 0 bases and J dropped 1 base, with 9 bases sitting between them. Germline CDR1 reads SEHNR; CDR2 reads FQNEAQ (reference sequence). The CDR3 loop spans 15 amino acids. Written as DNA, the CDR3 is TGTGCCAGCAGCTTAGCGTTGGACACCCAAGAGACCCAGTACTTC. It yields the protein CASSLALDTQETQYF. The full variable domain, in which reference TRBV7-9 and TRBJ2-5 provide the parts outside the CDR3, is DTGVSQNPRHKITKRGQNVTFRCDPISEHNRLYWYRQTLGQGPEFLTYFQNEAQLEKSRLLSDRFSAERPKGSFSTLEIQRTEQGDSAMYLCASSLALDTQETQYFGPGTRLLVL.

V usage is TRBV6-5 and J usage is TRBJ2-5, with D perhaps TRBD1 (8 bases). The ends were cut back, 7 bases at V and 6 bases at J, with 18 bases in the middle. Germline assignment: CDR1 MNHEY and CDR2 SVGAGI. This CDR3 spans 14 amino acids. CDR3 in amino acids: CASKPSQGGKTQYF. CDR3 nucleotides: TGTGCCAGCAAGCCCTCACAGGGGGGGAAGACCCAGTACTTC.

V gene TRBV6-5 combines with J gene TRBJ2-5, with a tentative D call TRBD2 (5 bases). Per the germline V gene, CDR1 is MNHEY and CDR2 is SVGAGI. With 6 bases removed from V and 5 bases from J, the gap between germline ends came to 16 bases. The CDR3 runs to 14 residues. The CDR3 sequence: CASSPGLTPETQYF. The DNA of the CDR3 is TGTGCCAGCAGCCCCGGACTTACCCCCGAGACCCAGTACTTC.

This chain uses TRBV28 with TRBJ1-2; D is unresolved. Germline CDR1 is MDHEN and CDR2 is SYDVKM. V dropped 5 bases and J dropped 3 bases, with 13 bases sitting between them. This CDR3 has 14 amino acids. The CDR3 coding sequence is TGTGCCAGCAGTAAATTCGACACCTACTATGGCTACACCTTC. Protein product: CASSKFDTYYGYTF.